The present entry profiles one T cell receptor beta chain with its context. How the authors handled the data: Researchers report that nucleated cell counts were estimated from reference gene primer amplification. Repertoires were generated with immunoSEQ multiplex PCR, while TCRdb's copy carries only in-frame clones and drops some. V and J calls plus clone size are reproduced from that table; the DNA served to infer D and trimming. The table lists 150,000 or so clones, less than 80% of them singletons. The CDR3 totals 16 residues. V lost 1 base, J lost 0 bases, and 10 bases lay in between. Germline V CDR1 and CDR2: SGHAT, FQNNGV. These data belong to a study of blood T cell repertoires in COVID-19. Background on the study: COVID-19 samples from acute and convalescent phases originated in the United States, Italy and Spain. Sources were T cells, B-cell-depleted T cells, or PBMCs; the material itself was cDNA or gDNA.

This rearrangement joins TRBV11-2 to TRBJ2-1; D may be TRBD1 (6 bases). Sequenced sample: peripheral blood. The receptor comes from a woman older than 75 with active or convalescent COVID-19. The CDR3 sequence: CASSLAGTSSYNEQFF. CDR3 sequence (DNA): TGTGCCAGCAGCTTAGCCGGGACAAGCTCCTACAATGAGCAGTTCTTC.